These T cell receptor beta chains were read from a single sample in a study of OX40 agonist ivuxolimab in advanced cancers. The table came from immunoSEQ multiplex PCR; TCRdb's copy has only in-frame clones and leaves some out. The sample has tens of thousands of clones, about 80% seen once. Sequences were derived from CD4+ or CD8+ T cells sorted from blood, sampled in a trial of the OX40 agonist ivuxolimab. These receptors came from an adult with an advanced solid tumor such as melanoma, head and neck, liver or kidney cancer. Both conserved end residues are part of each CDR3.

TRBV29-1	TRBJ2-3	CSGGWLGDTQYF
TRBV5-1	TRBJ2-3	CASTLRGGTQTSTDTQYF
TRBV6-1	TRBJ1-4	CASSEEANEKLFF
TRBV19	TRBJ1-2	CASSTDGDLGYTF
TRBV11-2	TRBJ1-6	CASSLAGEDSPLHF
TRBV27	TRBJ2-7	CASSSDRVDYEQYF
TRBV5-1	TRBJ2-5	CASSLVGLQETQYF
TRBV19	TRBJ2-7	CASSSVQGGEQYF
TRBV2	TRBJ1-6	CASNSGTGGFNSPLHF
TRBV2	TRBJ2-3	CASSEEGSGTIRDTQYF
TRBV19	TRBJ2-1	CASSAWTGSYNEQFF
TRBV7-3	TRBJ2-1	CASSLWAGGGSYNEQFF
TRBV5-1	TRBJ2-7	CASSLTGLSSYEQYF
TRBV27	TRBJ2-7	CASGKQGTVSYEQYF
TRBV6-1	TRBJ1-2	CASSRDRGDGYTF
TRBV2	TRBJ2-7	CASSPSDGAYEQYF
TRBV11-2	TRBJ2-6	CASSLAGTGVGANVLTF
TRBV7-6	TRBJ2-3	CASSLEDTQYF
TRBV7-3	TRBJ2-2	CASSEQGIPGELFF
TRBV18	TRBJ2-7	CASSPLAGPNYEQYF
TRBV19	TRBJ2-1	CASSIQGLSYNEQFF
TRBV6-1	TRBJ1-2	CASSEGGNYGYTF
TRBV5-4	TRBJ2-1	CASSLGTGRDYNEQFF
TRBV7-6	TRBJ2-1	CASSLGPTYNEQFF
TRBV6-5	TRBJ1-4	CASGGFEKLFF
TRBV10-3	TRBJ2-3	CAISGGLDTQYF
TRBV7-2	TRBJ2-4	CASSKEAAKNIQYF
TRBV7-8	TRBJ1-2	CASSLARDFLHYGYTF
TRBV12-5	TRBJ1-1	CASGLVLGTQTRAFF